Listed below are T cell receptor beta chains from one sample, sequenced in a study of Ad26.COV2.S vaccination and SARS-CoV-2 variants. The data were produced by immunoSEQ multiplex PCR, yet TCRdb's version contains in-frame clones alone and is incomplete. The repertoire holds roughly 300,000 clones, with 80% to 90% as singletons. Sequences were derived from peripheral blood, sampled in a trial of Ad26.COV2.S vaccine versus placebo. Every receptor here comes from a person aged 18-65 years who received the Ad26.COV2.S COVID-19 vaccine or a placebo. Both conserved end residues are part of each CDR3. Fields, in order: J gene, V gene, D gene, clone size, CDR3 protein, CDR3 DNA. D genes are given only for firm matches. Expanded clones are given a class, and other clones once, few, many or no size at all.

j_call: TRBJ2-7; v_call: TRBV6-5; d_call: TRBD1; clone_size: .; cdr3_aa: CASTWTGGYEQYF; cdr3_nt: TGTGCCAGCACCTGGACAGGGGGCTACGAGCAGTACTTC
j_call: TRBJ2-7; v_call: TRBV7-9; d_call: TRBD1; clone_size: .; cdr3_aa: CASSPGTGSYEQYF; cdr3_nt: TGTGCCAGCAGCCCCGGGACAGGGTCTTACGAGCAGTACTTC
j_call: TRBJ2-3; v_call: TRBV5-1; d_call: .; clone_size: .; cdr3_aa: CASSLRGNSDTQYF; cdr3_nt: TGCGCCAGCAGCTTGCGGGGCAATTCAGATACGCAGTATTTT
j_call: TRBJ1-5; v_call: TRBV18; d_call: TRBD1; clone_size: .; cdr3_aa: CASSPTGVKNQPQHF; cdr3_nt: TGTGCCAGCTCACCAACAGGGGTAAAGAATCAGCCCCAGCATTTT
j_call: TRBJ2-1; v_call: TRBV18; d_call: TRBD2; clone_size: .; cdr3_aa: CASSPAGGHNEQFF; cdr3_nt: TGTGCCAGCTCTCCGGCGGGGGGACACAATGAGCAGTTCTTC
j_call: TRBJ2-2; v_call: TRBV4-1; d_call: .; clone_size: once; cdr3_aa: CASSQGGELFF; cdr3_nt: TGCGCCAGCAGCCAAGGCGGGGAGCTGTTTTTT
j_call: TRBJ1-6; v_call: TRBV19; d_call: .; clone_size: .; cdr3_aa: CASRGEYNSPLHF; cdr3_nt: TGTGCCAGTAGAGGAGAGTATAATTCACCCCTCCACTTT
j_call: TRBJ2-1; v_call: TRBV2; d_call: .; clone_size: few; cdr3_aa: CASSVYNEQFF; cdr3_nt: TGTGCCAGCAGTGTCTACAATGAGCAGTTCTTC
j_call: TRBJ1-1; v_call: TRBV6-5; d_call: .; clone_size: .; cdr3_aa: CASSQTGHHTEAFF; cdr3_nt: TGTGCCAGCAGTCAGACGGGACACCACACTGAAGCTTTCTTT
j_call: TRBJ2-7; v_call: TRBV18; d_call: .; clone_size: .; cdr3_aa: CASSPPEDTEQYF; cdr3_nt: TGTGCCAGCTCACCACCCGAGGATACCGAGCAGTACTTC